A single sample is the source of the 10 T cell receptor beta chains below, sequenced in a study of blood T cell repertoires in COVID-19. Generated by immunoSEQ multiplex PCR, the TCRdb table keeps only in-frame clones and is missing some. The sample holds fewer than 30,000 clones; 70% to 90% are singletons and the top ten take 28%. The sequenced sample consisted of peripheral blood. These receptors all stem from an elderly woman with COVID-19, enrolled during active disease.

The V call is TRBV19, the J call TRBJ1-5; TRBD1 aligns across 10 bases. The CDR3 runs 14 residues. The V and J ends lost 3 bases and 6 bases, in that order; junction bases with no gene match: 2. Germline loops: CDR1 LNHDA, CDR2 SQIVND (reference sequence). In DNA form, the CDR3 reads TGTGCCAGTAGTATCGGACAGGGGGGTCAGCCCCAGCATTTT. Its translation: CASSIGQGGQPQHF.

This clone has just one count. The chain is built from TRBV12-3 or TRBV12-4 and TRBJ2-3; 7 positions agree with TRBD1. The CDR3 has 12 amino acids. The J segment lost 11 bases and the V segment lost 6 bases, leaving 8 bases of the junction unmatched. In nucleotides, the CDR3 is TGTGCCAGCAGGGTGGGGGACAGTCGGCAGTATTTT. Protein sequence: CASRVGDSRQYF.

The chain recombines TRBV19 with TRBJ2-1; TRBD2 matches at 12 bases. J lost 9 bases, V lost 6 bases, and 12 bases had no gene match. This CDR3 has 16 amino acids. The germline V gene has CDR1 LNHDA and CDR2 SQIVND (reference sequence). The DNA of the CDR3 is TGTGCCAGTAGCTTTAAACCGGGACTAGCGGGTTTTGAGCAGTTCTTC. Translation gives CASSFKPGLAGFEQFF.

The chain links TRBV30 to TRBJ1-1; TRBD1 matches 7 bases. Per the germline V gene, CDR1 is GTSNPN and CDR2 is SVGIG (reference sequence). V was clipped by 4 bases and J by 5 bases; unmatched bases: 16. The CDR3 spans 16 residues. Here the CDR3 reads CAWNHYLGTAATEAFF. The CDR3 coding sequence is TGTGCCTGGAATCATTACCTCGGGACAGCGGCTACTGAAGCTTTCTTT.

CDR3 sequence reads: CASSTLRGQDPQHF. CDR3 DNA sequence: TGTGCCAGTAGTACCCTACGGGGTCAGGATCCCCAGCATTTT. This rearrangement joins TRBV19 to TRBJ1-5; D is unclear. This CDR3 region has 14 residues. Trimming stripped 4 bases from V and 10 bases from J, with 17 bases between. Looked up from germline, CDR1 is LNHDA and CDR2 is SQIVND (reference sequence).

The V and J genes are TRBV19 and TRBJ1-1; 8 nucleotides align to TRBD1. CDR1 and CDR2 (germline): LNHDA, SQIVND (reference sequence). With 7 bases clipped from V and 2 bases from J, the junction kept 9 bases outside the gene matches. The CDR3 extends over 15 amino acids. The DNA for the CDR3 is TGTGCCAGTAACCTACCGGGACAGGCAAACACTGAAGCTTTCTTT. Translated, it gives CASNLPGQANTEAFF.

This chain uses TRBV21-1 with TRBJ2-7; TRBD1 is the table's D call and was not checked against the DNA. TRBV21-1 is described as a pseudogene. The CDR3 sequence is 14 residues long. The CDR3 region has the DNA TGTGCCAGCAGCACAGGGATCTCAACCTACGAGCAGTACTTC. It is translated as CASSTGISTYEQYF.

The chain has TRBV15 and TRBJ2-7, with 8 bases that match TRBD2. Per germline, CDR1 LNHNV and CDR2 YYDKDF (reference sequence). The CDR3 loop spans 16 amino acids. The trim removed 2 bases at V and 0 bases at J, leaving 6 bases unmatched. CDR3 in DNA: TGTGCCACCAGCAGAATGCTGGGACTAGACTCCTACGAGCAGTACTTC. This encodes CATSRMLGLDSYEQYF. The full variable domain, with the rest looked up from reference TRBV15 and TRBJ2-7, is DAMVIQNPRYQVTQFGKPVTLSCSQTLNHNVMYWYQQKSSQAPKLLFHYYDKDFNNEADTPDNFQSRRPNTSFCFLDIRSPGLGDTAMYLCATSRMLGLDSYEQYFGPGTRLTVT.

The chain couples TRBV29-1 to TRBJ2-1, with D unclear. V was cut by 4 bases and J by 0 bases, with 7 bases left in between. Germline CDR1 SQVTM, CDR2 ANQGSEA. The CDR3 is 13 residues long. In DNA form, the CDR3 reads TGCAGCGTTGCGGTTGACTCCTACAATGAGCAGTTCTTC. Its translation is CSVAVDSYNEQFF.

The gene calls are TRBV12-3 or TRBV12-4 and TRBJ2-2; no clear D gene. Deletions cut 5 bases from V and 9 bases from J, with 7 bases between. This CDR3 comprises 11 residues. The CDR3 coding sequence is TGTGCCAGCAGTGAAACACGGGAGCTGTTTTTT. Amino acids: CASSETRELFF.